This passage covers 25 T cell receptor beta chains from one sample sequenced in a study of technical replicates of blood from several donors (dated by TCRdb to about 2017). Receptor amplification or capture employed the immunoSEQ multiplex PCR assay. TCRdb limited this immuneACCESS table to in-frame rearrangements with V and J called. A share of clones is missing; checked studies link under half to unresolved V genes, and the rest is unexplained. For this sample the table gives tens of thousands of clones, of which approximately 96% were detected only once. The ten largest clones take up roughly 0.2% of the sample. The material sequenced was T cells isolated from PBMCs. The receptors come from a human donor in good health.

CDR3 DNA: TGCAGCGTTGAAGGGCAGGGACTATTCTATGGCTACACCTTC. Its protein is CSVEGQGLFYGYTF. This rearrangement joins TRBV29-1 to TRBJ1-2, with D possibly matching TRBD1 (5 bases). The V end lost 1 base, the J end lost 4 bases, and 13 bases lay between the germline ends. The CDR3 is 14 residues long. CDR1 and CDR2 (germline): SQVTM, ANQGSEA.

The CDR3 DNA follows: TGTGCCAGCACCAAAGCGTCGAGCAATCAGCCCCAGCATTTT. This gives the protein CASTKASSNQPQHF. This rearrangement joins TRBV6-6 to TRBJ1-5, with unresolved D. V was cut by 7 bases and J by 1 base, with 11 bases left in between. The CDR3 runs to 14 residues. CDR1 and CDR2 from the germline V gene are MNHNY and SVGAGI (reference sequence).

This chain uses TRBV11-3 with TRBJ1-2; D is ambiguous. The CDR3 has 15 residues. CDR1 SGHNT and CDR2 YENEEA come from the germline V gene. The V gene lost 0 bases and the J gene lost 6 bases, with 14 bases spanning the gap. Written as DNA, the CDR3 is TGTGCCAGCAGCTTAGATGGTCCGGGGTGGAATGGCTACACCTTC. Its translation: CASSLDGPGWNGYTF.

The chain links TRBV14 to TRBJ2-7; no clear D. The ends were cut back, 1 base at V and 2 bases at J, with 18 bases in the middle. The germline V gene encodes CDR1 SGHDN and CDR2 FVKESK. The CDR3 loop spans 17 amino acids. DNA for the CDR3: TGTGCCAGCAGCCAAGGCCTCCAATGGGCAGACACCTACGAGCAGTACTTC. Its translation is CASSQGLQWADTYEQYF.

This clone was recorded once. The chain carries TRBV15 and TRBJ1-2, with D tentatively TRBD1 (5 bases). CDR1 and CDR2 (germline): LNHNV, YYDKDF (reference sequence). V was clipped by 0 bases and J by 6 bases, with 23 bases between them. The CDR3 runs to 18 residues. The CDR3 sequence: CATSRDSGRGLEVNGYTF. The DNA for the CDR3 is TGTGCCACCAGCAGAGATTCAGGGAGGGGCCTGGAGGTGAATGGCTACACCTTC.

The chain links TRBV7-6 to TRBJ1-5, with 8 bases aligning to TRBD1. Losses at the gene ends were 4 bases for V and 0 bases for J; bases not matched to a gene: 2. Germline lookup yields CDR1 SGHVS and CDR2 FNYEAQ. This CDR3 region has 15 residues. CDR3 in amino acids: CASSSGQGSNQPQHF. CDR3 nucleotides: TGTGCCAGCAGCTCAGGACAGGGTAGCAATCAGCCCCAGCATTTT.

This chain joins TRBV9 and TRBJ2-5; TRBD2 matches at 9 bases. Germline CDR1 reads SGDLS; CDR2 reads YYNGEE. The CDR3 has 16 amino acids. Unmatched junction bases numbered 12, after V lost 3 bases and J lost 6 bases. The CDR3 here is CASSDRISGGGQTQYF. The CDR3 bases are TGTGCCAGCAGCGACAGGATTAGCGGGGGCGGACAGACCCAGTACTTC.

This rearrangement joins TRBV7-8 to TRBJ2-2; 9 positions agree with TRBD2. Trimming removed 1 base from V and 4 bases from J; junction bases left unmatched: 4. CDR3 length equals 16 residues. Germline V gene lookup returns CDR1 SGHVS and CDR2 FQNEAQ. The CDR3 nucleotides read TGTGCCAGCAGCTTAGGAGCGGGGGGACTCACCGGGGAGCTGTTTTTT. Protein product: CASSLGAGGLTGELFF.

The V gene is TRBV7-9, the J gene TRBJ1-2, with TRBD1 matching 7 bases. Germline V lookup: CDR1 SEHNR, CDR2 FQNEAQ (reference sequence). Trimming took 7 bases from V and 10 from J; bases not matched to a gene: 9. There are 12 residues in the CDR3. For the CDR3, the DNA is TGTGCCAGCACCGACAGGGCTCGCGTCTACACCTTC. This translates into CASTDRARVYTF.

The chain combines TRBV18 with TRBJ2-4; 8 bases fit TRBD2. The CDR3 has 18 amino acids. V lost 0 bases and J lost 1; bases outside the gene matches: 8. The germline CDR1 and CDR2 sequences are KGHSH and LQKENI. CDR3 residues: CASSPPPGGSMAKNIQYF. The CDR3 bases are TGTGCCAGCTCACCACCCCCGGGAGGGTCTATGGCCAAAAACATTCAGTACTTC.

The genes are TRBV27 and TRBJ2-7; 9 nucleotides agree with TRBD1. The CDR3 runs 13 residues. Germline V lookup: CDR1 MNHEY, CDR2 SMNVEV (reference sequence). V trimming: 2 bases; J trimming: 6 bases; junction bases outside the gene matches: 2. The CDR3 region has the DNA TGTGCCAGCAGTTTAGGACAGGGGTCCGAGCAGTACTTC. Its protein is CASSLGQGSEQYF.

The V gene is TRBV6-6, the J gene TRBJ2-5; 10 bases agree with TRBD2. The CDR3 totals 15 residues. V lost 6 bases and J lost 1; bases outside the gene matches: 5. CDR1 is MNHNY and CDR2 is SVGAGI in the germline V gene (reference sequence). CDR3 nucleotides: TGTGCCAGCAGGAGAATAGCGGGGGGCCAAGAGACCCAGTACTTC. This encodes CASRRIAGGQETQYF.

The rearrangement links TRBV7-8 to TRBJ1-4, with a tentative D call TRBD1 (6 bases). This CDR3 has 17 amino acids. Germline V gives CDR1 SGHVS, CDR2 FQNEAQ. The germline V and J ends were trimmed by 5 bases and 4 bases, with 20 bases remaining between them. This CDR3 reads CASSRSRGDSRNEKLFF. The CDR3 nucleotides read TGTGCCAGCAGCCGATCCAGGGGCGACAGCCGTAATGAAAAACTGTTTTTT.

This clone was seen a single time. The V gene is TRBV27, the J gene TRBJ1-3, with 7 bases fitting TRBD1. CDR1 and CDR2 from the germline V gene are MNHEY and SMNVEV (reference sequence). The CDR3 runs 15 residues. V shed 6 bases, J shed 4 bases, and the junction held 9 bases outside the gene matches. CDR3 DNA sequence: TGTGCCAGCAGCCAAGGGACAGCGATCGGAAACACCATATATTTT. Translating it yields CASSQGTAIGNTIYF.

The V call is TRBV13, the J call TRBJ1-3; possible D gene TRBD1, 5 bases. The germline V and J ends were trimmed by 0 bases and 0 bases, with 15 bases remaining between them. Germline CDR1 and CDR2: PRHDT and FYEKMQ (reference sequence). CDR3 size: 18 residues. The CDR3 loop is CASSLGREDLSSGNTIYF. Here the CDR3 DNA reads TGTGCCAGCAGCTTAGGCAGGGAAGACTTAAGCTCTGGAAACACCATATATTTT.

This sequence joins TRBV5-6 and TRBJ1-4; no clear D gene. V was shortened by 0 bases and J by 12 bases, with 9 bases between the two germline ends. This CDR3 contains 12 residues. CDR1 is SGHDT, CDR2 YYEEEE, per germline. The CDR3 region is CASSLGGGELFF. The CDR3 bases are TGTGCCAGCAGCTTGGGCGGCGGGGAACTGTTTTTT.

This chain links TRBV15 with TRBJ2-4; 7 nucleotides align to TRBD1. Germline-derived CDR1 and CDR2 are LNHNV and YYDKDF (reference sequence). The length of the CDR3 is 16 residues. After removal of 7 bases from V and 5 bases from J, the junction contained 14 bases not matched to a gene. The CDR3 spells CATKDGTANTQNIQYF. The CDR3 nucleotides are TGTGCCACCAAAGACGGGACAGCAAACACCCAAAACATTCAGTACTTC.

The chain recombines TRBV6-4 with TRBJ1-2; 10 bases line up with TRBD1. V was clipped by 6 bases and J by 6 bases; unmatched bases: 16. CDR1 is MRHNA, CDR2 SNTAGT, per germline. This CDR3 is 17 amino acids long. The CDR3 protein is CASSPRWGTGELNGYTF. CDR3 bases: TGTGCCAGCAGCCCAAGGTGGGGGACAGGGGAGTTAAATGGCTACACCTTC.

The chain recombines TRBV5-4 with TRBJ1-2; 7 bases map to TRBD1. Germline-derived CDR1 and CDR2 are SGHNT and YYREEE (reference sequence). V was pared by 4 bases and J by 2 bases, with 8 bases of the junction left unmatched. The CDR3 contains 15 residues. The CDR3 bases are TGTGCCAGCAGCGTACCGGACAGGACAAACTATGGCTACACCTTC. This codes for CASSVPDRTNYGYTF.

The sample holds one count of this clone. CDR3 bases: TGTGCCTGGAGTGTCGGGGAGACCCAGTACTTC. It is translated as CAWSVGETQYF. The chain is built from TRBV30 and TRBJ2-5; D uncertain. CDR1 is GTSNPN, CDR2 SVGIG, per germline (reference sequence). The V and J ends lost 0 bases and 5 bases respectively, with 4 bases between them. The CDR3 consists of 11 residues.

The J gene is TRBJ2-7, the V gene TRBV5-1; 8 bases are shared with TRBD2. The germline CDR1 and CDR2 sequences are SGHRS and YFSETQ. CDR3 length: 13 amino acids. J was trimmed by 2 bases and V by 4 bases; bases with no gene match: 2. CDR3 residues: CASSPAGAYEQYF. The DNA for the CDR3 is TGCGCCAGCAGCCCAGCGGGAGCCTACGAGCAGTACTTC.

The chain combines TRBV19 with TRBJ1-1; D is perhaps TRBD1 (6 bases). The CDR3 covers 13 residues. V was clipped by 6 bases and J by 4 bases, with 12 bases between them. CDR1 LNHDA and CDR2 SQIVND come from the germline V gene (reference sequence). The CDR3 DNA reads TGTGCCAGTAGAACAGGGTATCGCACTGAAGCTTTCTTT. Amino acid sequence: CASRTGYRTEAFF.

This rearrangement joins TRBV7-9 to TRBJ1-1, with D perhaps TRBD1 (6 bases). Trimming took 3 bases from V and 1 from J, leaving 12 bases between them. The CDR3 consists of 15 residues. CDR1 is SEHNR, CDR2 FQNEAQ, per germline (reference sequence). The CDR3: CASSFSGTSNTEAFF. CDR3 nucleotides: TGTGCCAGCAGCTTTTCCGGGACATCGAACACTGAAGCTTTCTTT.

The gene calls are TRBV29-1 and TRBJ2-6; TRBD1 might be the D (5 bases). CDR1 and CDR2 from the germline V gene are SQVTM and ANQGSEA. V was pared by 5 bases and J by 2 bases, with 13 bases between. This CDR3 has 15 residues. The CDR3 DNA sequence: TGCAGCGTTCAGGGTAATCAGGCTGGGGCCAACGTCCTGACTTTC. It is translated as CSVQGNQAGANVLTF.

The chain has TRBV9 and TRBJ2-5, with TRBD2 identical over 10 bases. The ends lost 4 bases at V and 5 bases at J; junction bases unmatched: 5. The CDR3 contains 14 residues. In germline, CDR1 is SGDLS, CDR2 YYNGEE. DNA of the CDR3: TGTGCCAGCAGCTTCATAGCGGGAGGCGAGACCCAGTACTTC. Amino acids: CASSFIAGGETQYF.